This T cell receptor beta chain was recorded in a study of yellow fever vaccine responses in identical twins. Regarding the study as a whole: Twins reportedly appeared to share part of their vaccine T cell response while keeping part individual.

This clonotype has more than one count but fewer than ten. Its antigen is not identified. TCRdb itself ran the RT-PCR reads through MiXCR, one entry per CDR3 protein. The sample has about 13,000 distinct CDR3 sequences, approximately 84% seen once. Looked up from germline, CDR1 is LGHNA and CDR2 is YNFKEQ. Losses at the gene ends were 0 bases for V and 4 bases for J; bases not matched to a gene: 8. The CDR3 extends over 17 amino acids. The V gene is TRBV4-2, the J gene TRBJ2-3, with 9 positions matching TRBD2. The receptor was isolated from a woman aged 18-30 years who received the yellow fever vaccine. This specimen consisted of T cells from blood (PBMCs), unsorted or a sorted subset (not recorded which), obtained before or after yellow fever vaccination (not recorded which). DNA for the CDR3: TGTGCCAGCAGCCAAGAAGGCTTGCGGGGGGGAGCAGATACGCAGTATTTT. Protein product: CASSQEGLRGGADTQYF.